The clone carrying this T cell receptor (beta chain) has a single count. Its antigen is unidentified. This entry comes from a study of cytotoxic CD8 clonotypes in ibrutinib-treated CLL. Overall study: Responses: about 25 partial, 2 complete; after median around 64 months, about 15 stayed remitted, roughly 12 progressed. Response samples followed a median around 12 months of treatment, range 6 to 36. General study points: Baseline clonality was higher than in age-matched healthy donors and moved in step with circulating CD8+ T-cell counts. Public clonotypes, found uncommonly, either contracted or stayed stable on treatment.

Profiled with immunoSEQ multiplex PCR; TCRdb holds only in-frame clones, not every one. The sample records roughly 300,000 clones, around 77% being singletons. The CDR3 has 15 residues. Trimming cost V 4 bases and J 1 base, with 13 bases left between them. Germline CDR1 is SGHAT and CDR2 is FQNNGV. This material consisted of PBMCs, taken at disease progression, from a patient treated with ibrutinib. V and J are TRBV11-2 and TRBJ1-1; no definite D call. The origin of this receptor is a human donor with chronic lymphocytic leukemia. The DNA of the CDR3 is TGTGCCAGCAGCTCCTTGGGGATCGGGAACACTGAAGCTTTCTTT. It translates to CASSSLGIGNTEAFF.